One and the same sample provided the 18 T cell receptor beta chains below, sequenced in a study of T cell responses to AZD1222 COVID-19 vaccine. Profiling relied on immunoSEQ multiplex PCR, and the TCRdb table lists in-frame clones only, not all of them. The sample carries about 120,000 clones, approximately 90% recorded once. The source material was peripheral blood, sampled on day 0 of AZD1222 vaccination. These receptor sequences come from an adult in good health.

This chain joins TRBV19 and TRBJ1-1, with D possibly matching TRBD1 (5 bases). The germline CDR1 and CDR2 sequences are LNHDA and SQIVND (reference sequence). There are 15 residues in the CDR3. Between the trimmed V and J ends, which lost 4 bases and 1 base, there was a span of 13 bases. CDR3 sequence (DNA): TGTGCCAGTAGTAGTGGGGCAGGACCGAACACTGAAGCTTTCTTT. Its translation is CASSSGAGPNTEAFF.

The genes are TRBV29-1 and TRBJ1-6; perhaps TRBD1 as D (6 bases). Trimming took 5 bases from V and 7 from J, leaving 21 bases between them. Germline V lookup: CDR1 SQVTM, CDR2 ANQGSEA. This CDR3 comprises 16 residues. The CDR3 DNA is TGCAGCGTTTCCACCGGGACACCTTCTCTAAATTCACCCCTCCACTTT. Amino acids: CSVSTGTPSLNSPLHF.

V gene TRBV2 combines with J gene TRBJ2-5; 7 nucleotides match TRBD1. Trimming took 7 bases from V and 2 from J; bases not matched to a gene: 4. This CDR3 region has 13 residues. The germline V gene encodes CDR1 SNHLY and CDR2 FYNNEI. CDR3 DNA sequence: TGTGCCAGCATCGGGACAGAACAAGAGACCCAGTACTTC. Protein product: CASIGTEQETQYF.

This clone appeared a single time. The chain has TRBV9 and TRBJ1-1, with D maybe TRBD1 (6 bases). Per the germline V gene, CDR1 is SGDLS and CDR2 is YYNGEE. This CDR3 is 14 amino acids long. V was shortened by 3 bases and J by 5 bases, with 14 bases between the two germline ends. The CDR3: CASSGTESVTEAFF. Here the CDR3 DNA reads TGTGCCAGCAGCGGGACAGAGTCGGTAACTGAAGCTTTCTTT. The whole variable domain, remainder taken from reference TRBV9 and TRBJ1-1, is DSGVTQTPKHLITATGQRVTLRCSPRSGDLSVYWYQQSLDQGLQFLIQYYNGEERAKGNILERFSAQQFPDLHSELNLSSLELGDSALYFCASSGTESVTEAFFGQGTRLTVV.

The chain has TRBV30 and TRBJ2-2; maybe TRBD2 (6 bases). This CDR3 region has 15 residues. The V end lost 1 base, the J end lost 3 bases, and 12 bases lay between the germline ends. Germline V gene data show CDR1 as GTSNPN and CDR2 as SVGIG (reference sequence). In DNA form, the CDR3 reads TGTGCCTGGAGTGGATCCGGGACTCACACCGGGGAGCTGTTTTTT. The encoded protein is CAWSGSGTHTGELFF.

The chain combines TRBV5-4 with TRBJ1-4; 7 bases agree with TRBD1. With V trimmed by 0 bases and J by 7 bases, 0 bases remained unmatched. This CDR3 spans 13 amino acids. The germline CDR1 and CDR2 sequences are SGHNT and YYREEE (reference sequence). CDR3 protein: CASSLGTGEKLFF. DNA for the CDR3: TGTGCCAGCAGCTTGGGGACAGGTGAAAAACTGTTTTTT.

The V call is TRBV5-1, the J call TRBJ2-1, with 10 bases that match TRBD2. The CDR3 is made up of 16 amino acids. CDR1 is SGHRS, CDR2 YFSETQ, per germline. Losses at the gene ends were 0 bases for V and 10 bases for J; bases not matched to a gene: 10. The CDR3 coding sequence is TGCGCCAGCAGCTTGGCCGCGGGGAGCGGGAGGGCCGAGCAGTTCTTC. As protein: CASSLAAGSGRAEQFF.

This rearrangement joins TRBV11-2 to TRBJ1-2; D is undetermined. The CDR3 has 14 residues. Germline-derived CDR1 and CDR2 are SGHAT and FQNNGV. V was cut by 10 bases and J by 2 bases, with 17 bases left in between. DNA of the CDR3: TGTGCCACCCATGCCCGGGGTGAAAACTATGGCTACACCTTC. Translated: CATHARGENYGYTF.

The chain carries TRBV10-2 and TRBJ2-2, with TRBD1 matching over 7 bases. This CDR3 is built from 13 residues. J lost 3 bases, V lost 8 bases, and 3 bases had no gene match. CDR1 and CDR2 (germline): WSHSY, SAAADI. The CDR3 DNA reads TGCGCCAGCCAGGACAGGTACACCGGGGAGCTGTTTTTT. It yields the protein CASQDRYTGELFF.

The rearrangement joins TRBV4-2 to TRBJ1-1; the D gene is possibly TRBD1 (6 bases). Trimming took off 8 bases at V and 3 bases at J, with 13 bases between the two ends. The germline V gene has CDR1 LGHNA and CDR2 YNFKEQ. This CDR3 region has 13 residues. The chain's CDR3 is CASSEGVYTEAFF. CDR3 nucleotides: TGTGCCAGCTCGGAGGGGGTCTACACTGAAGCTTTCTTT.

The CDR3, as DNA: TGTGCCAGCACCGACCCAGGAGAAAAACTGTTTTTT. It specifies CASTDPGEKLFF. The chain is built from TRBV6-6 and TRBJ1-4; no clear D gene. Trimming took 7 bases from V and 8 from J, leaving 11 bases between them. This CDR3 has 12 amino acids. Germline CDR1 is MNHNY and CDR2 is SVGAGI (reference sequence).

This chain connects TRBV5-4 to TRBJ1-2; 9 nucleotides match TRBD1. Looked up from germline, CDR1 is SGHNT and CDR2 is YYREEE (reference sequence). The CDR3 runs to 13 residues. V lost 4 bases and J lost 8; bases outside the gene matches: 6. The DNA of the CDR3 is TGTGCCAGCAGCGTCGACAGGGGGTGGGGCTACACCTTC. Its protein product is CASSVDRGWGYTF.

The V gene is TRBV5-6, the J gene TRBJ1-2; D is possibly TRBD1 (6 bases). Germline-derived CDR1 and CDR2 are SGHDT and YYEEEE. The CDR3 spans 13 residues. Trimming shortened V by 3 bases and J by 4 bases, and 10 bases separated the two germline ends. The CDR3: CASSSGRGYGYTF. CDR3 coding DNA: TGTGCCAGCAGCTCGGGCAGGGGCTATGGCTACACCTTC.

The chain is built from TRBV1 and TRBJ2-1; no check of the table's D call, TRBD2, against the DNA was made. TRBV1 is deemed a pseudogene. The CDR3 has 20 amino acids. CDR3 nucleotides: TGCACCAGCAGCCAAGAATATCGCGGGGGGGCGACTAGCTCCTACAATGAGCAGTTCTTC. Translation: CTSSQEYRGGATSSYNEQFF.

This chain links TRBV5-1 with TRBJ2-1; D possibly matches TRBD1 or TRBD2 (5 bases each). This CDR3 is 13 amino acids long. V was pared by 7 bases and J by 11 bases, with 19 bases between. Germline loops: CDR1 SGHRS, CDR2 YFSETQ. CDR3 sequence: CASEGPAKGKQFF. The CDR3 nucleotides read TGCGCCAGCGAGGGTCCGGCAAAGGGGAAGCAGTTCTTC.

The sample holds one count of this clone. The chain combines TRBV10-1 with TRBJ1-3; D is unresolved. CDR1 is WNHNN, CDR2 SYGVQD, per germline (reference sequence). CDR3 size: 14 residues. Trimming removed 3 bases at V and 2 bases at J, with 8 bases between. CDR3 DNA: TGCGCCAGCAGTGACAACACCCCTGGAAACACCATATATTTT. Protein product: CASSDNTPGNTIYF.

This rearrangement joins TRBV10-3 to TRBJ1-1; TRBD1 might be the D (5 bases). CDR1 is ENHRY and CDR2 is SYGVKD in the germline V gene. V was trimmed by 0 bases and J by 3 bases, leaving 8 bases between them. The CDR3 length is 14 residues. CDR3 protein: CAISESGVYTEAFF. The DNA for the CDR3 is TGTGCCATCAGTGAGTCGGGGGTCTACACTGAAGCTTTCTTT.

This clone was seen only a few times. This chain connects TRBV6-5 to TRBJ1-2; D ambiguous. The CDR3 runs 12 residues. Germline V CDR1 and CDR2: MNHEY, SVGAGI. Trimming removed 6 bases at V and 8 bases at J, with 13 bases between. As DNA, the CDR3 is TGTGCCAGCAGAAACGGCGCCGGCGGCTACACCTTC. Translated: CASRNGAGGYTF.